The next 11 T cell receptor beta chains were all read from a single sample in a study of regulatory T cells in long-lasting Graves disease. The time point here: newly diagnosed GD, antithyroid drugs for less than 3 months. Generation of the TCR library employed RNA extracted from PBMCs. Arm-PCR of CDR3 regions and iRepertoire HTBI primers were the basis on which TCR beta libraries were built. Each CDR3 protein is one row after TCRdb ran MiXCR on the multiplex PCR reads. The sample has a few hundred thousand distinct CDR3 sequences, roughly 21% seen once. Sequenced here: peripheral blood mononuclear cells (PBMCs), sampled at new diagnosis, from a patient treated with antithyroid drugs. These receptors originate from a female donor with Graves disease.

This clonotype was seen at least ten times. V gene TRBV28 combines with J gene TRBJ2-3; D ambiguous. V was pared by 4 bases and J by 2 bases, with 10 bases between. The CDR3 is 14 residues long. From germline, CDR1 is MDHEN and CDR2 SYDVKM. For the CDR3, the DNA is TGTGCCAGCAGTTCCTTTGGCTACACAGATACGCAGTATTTT. Its protein product is CASSSFGYTDTQYF. Drawing the rest from reference TRBV28 and TRBJ2-3, the complete variable domain is DVKVTQSSRYLVKRTGEKVFLECVQDMDHENMFWYRQDPGLGLRLIYFSYDVKMKEKGDIPEGYSVSREKKERFSLILESASTNQTSMYLCASSSFGYTDTQYFGPGTRLTVL.

This clonotype was recorded many times. The rearrangement joins TRBV7-2 to TRBJ1-1; 8 nucleotides align to TRBD1. The junction had 6 bases not matched to a gene; V was cut back by 4 bases and J by 2 bases. This CDR3 has 15 residues. The germline gives CDR1 SGHTA, CDR2 FQGNSA. CDR3 protein: CASSSRRGPNTEAFF. DNA of the CDR3: TGTGCCAGCAGCTCCCGCAGGGGGCCCAACACTGAAGCTTTCTTT. Supplemented by reference TRBV7-2 and TRBJ1-1, the full variable domain reads GAGVSQSPSNKVTEKGKDVELRCDPISGHTALYWYRQSLGQGLEFLIYFQGNSAPDKSGLPSDRFSAERTGGSVSTLTIQRTQQEDSAVYLCASSSRRGPNTEAFFGQGTRLTVV.

The chain joins TRBV20-1 to TRBJ2-1; 8 positions match TRBD2. J gave up 10 bases and V 6 bases, and 8 bases lay outside the gene matches. This CDR3 is built from 12 residues. The V gene's germline CDR1 is DFQATT and CDR2 SNEGSKA (reference sequence). CDR3 DNA sequence: TGCAGTGCCACCGGGGGGGCCTACGAGCAGTTCTTC. Translated: CSATGGAYEQFF.

This clonotype was seen ten or more times. The gene calls are TRBV11-3 and TRBJ2-7; D gene uncertain. Germline V gene lookup returns CDR1 SGHNT and CDR2 YENEEA. The CDR3 is 14 amino acids. Trimming stripped 0 bases from V and 6 bases from J, with 12 bases between. CDR3 sequence reads: CASSLEAGAREQYF. DNA for the CDR3: TGTGCCAGCAGCTTAGAGGCCGGAGCGCGCGAGCAGTACTTC.

This clonotype was counted many times. The chain uses TRBV28 and TRBJ2-5; D perhaps matches TRBD2 (5 bases). Germline values: CDR1 MDHEN, CDR2 SYDVKM. This CDR3 spans 15 amino acids. V lost 2 bases, J lost 4 bases, and 14 bases lay in between. The CDR3 protein is CASSLGLNQRETQYF. Here the CDR3 DNA reads TGTGCCAGCAGTTTAGGACTTAACCAACGAGAGACCCAGTACTTC.

This clonotype was recorded at least ten times. V gene TRBV18 combines with J gene TRBJ1-2, with D hard to call. The CDR3 totals 12 residues. Looked up from germline, CDR1 is KGHSH and CDR2 is LQKENI. V lost 3 bases and J 7 bases, leaving 9 bases between the germline ends. Here the CDR3 DNA reads TGTGCCAGCTCACCTAACGAGGCTGGCTACACCTTC. It is translated as CASSPNEAGYTF.

This clonotype has ten or more counts. This chain connects TRBV12-3 or TRBV12-4 to TRBJ2-7; 10 bases agree with TRBD1. The CDR3 covers 13 residues. Losses at the gene ends were 3 bases for V and 8 bases for J; bases not matched to a gene: 4. The DNA for the CDR3 is TGTGCCAGCAGTTTCGGGACAGGGGAACAGCAGTACTTC. It codes for CASSFGTGEQQYF.

There are many counts of this clonotype. In nucleotides, the CDR3 is TGTGCCAGCAGTGCCCACCAAGAGACCCAGTACTTC. It specifies CASSAHQETQYF. V is TRBV27 and J is TRBJ2-5, with unresolved D. This CDR3 is built from 12 residues. Germline values: CDR1 MNHEY, CDR2 SMNVEV (reference sequence). V was trimmed by 5 bases and J by 0 bases, leaving 4 bases between them.

This clonotype was detected ten times or more. The chain recombines TRBV6-2 or TRBV6-3 with TRBJ1-6; D not certain. The CDR3 consists of 18 residues. Looked up from germline, CDR1 is MNHEY and CDR2 is SVGEGT. Trimming took off 4 bases at V and 5 bases at J, with 21 bases between the two ends. The DNA for the CDR3 is TGTGCCAGCAGTTTACGCCCATTTTCTCGGGGTAATAATTCACCCCTCCACTTT. This sequence encodes CASSLRPFSRGNNSPLHF.

In regard to this clonotype: A read error likely explains this, since a far larger clone differs by one base. The genes are TRBV7-9 and TRBJ2-1; weak D call: TRBD1 (6 bases). The closer fit of TRBJ2-3 to the DNA end suggests the J call may be wrong. Germline CDR1 and CDR2: SEHNR and FQNEAQ (reference sequence). The CDR3 length is 13 residues. CDR3 nucleotide sequence: TGTGCCAGCAGCTCAGACAGGACCCATACGCAGTATTTT. This sequence encodes CASSSDRTHTQYF.

This clonotype occurred a few times. V gene TRBV18 combines with J gene TRBJ2-7; D is uncertain. The CDR3 covers 13 residues. V was pared by 3 bases and J by 6 bases, with 12 bases between. Germline CDR1 and CDR2: KGHSH and LQKENI. The CDR3: CASSPGLAREQYF. Written as DNA, the CDR3 is TGTGCCAGCTCACCGGGCCTTGCCCGCGAGCAGTACTTC.